Included here is one T cell receptor beta chain sequence, with context. This sample is part of a study of blood T cell repertoires in COVID-19. About the study: Samples of COVID-19 (acute and convalescent) were obtained from the United States, Italy and Spain. PBMCs, B-cell-depleted T cells, or T cells were the source of the cDNA or gDNA that made up the material.

Original processing notes: Amplification of reference gene primers provided the estimated nucleated cell counts. Generated by immunoSEQ multiplex PCR, the TCRdb table keeps only in-frame clones and is missing some. That table supplies the V and J calls and clone size; D and trimming were determined from the DNA. This table holds some 240,000 clones, approximately 92% found once. V shed 3 bases, J shed 4 bases, and the junction held 4 bases outside the gene matches. This CDR3 region has 15 residues. The V gene's germline CDR1 is LGHDT and CDR2 YNNKEL (reference sequence). The origin of this receptor is a woman aged 40 to 50 who had recovered from COVID-19. This chain links TRBV3-1 (or the pseudogene TRBV3-2) with TRBJ2-1, with TRBD1 identical over 9 bases. Sequenced: peripheral blood. In nucleotides, the CDR3 is TGTGCCAGCAGCCATTACAGGGGGCCATACAATGAGCAGTTCTTC. Translation gives CASSHYRGPYNEQFF.